The T cell receptor beta chain described here comes from a study of blood T cells in healthy people across ages. Overall study results and limits: The CMV status of each donor remained undetermined, and this could have confounded shifts in expanded clonotypes. Measured against age, TCR beta diversity per million T cells decreased in a roughly linear manner.

The CDR3 totals 13 residues. CDR1 is SQVTM, CDR2 ANQGSEA, per germline. Combining a sample-barcoded 5' primer with a J-beta primer mix, a second PCR ran for about 7 to 11 cycles. TCRdb re-analysed the 5' RACE reads in MiXCR, keeping a single row per CDR3 protein. The repertoire holds about 680,000 distinct CDR3 sequences, with around 49% as singletons. Of note for this clonotype: Its antigen is undetermined. A much larger clone is a single base away; this may be a read error.

What was sequenced was blood. V and J are TRBV29-1 and TRBJ2-1; D may match TRBD1 or TRBD2 (6 bases each). The DNA matches TRBJ2-7 better at its end, which makes the J call doubtful. The receptor's source is an older woman in good health. CDR3 loop: CSGGGQGYNEQYF. CDR3 bases: TGCAGCGGTGGGGGGCAGGGCTACAATGAGCAGTACTTC.